The 23 T cell receptor beta chains below come from one sample, sequenced in a study of CD8 T cells in Susac syndrome. It was with random hexamers that about 0.45 to 1 ug RNA was reverse transcribed. TCRdb processed the immunoSEQ multiplex PCR reads anew with MiXCR; each CDR3 protein has one entry. The sample includes a few hundred thousand distinct CDR3 sequences, about 92% of them seen just once. What was sequenced was CD4+ T cells from PBMCs. These receptors all come from a human donor with multiple sclerosis.

This clonotype was counted once. This chain connects TRBV6-2 or TRBV6-3 to TRBJ2-3; 13 nucleotides match TRBD2. Germline trimming cut 2 bases from V and 5 bases from J; bases unmatched to any gene: 10. Germline assignment: CDR1 MNHEY and CDR2 SVGEGT. CDR3 length: 18 residues. The CDR3 loop reads CASSYPHGLAGAEDTQYF. For the CDR3, the DNA is TGTGCCAGCAGTTACCCCCACGGACTAGCGGGAGCGGAAGATACGCAGTATTTT.

V and J are TRBV2 and TRBJ1-2; 7 bases line up with TRBD1. Germline V lookup: CDR1 SNHLY, CDR2 FYNNEI. With 6 bases clipped from V and 8 bases from J, the junction kept 12 bases outside the gene matches. The CDR3 has 14 amino acids. CDR3 protein: CASSRQGRPGGYTF. The CDR3 DNA follows: TGTGCCAGCAGCAGACAGGGCCGACCGGGCGGCTACACCTTC.

A remark on this clonotype: One end of the junction is discordant with germline, which a read error may explain. The rearrangement joins TRBV23-1 to TRBJ1-5; TRBD1 agrees at 9 bases. TRBV23-1 is reported as an ORF; its role is uncertain. The CDR3 loop spans 20 amino acids. CDR3 DNA sequence: TGCGCCAGCAGCCAATCCGCGGGGGCACCCGGGACAGGGACTAATCAGCCCCAGCATTTT. As protein: CASSQSAGAPGTGTNQPQHF.

This clonotype was seen a single time. This chain connects TRBV19 to TRBJ1-5; 7 bases fit TRBD1. Per the germline V gene, CDR1 is LNHDA and CDR2 is SQIVND (reference sequence). The CDR3 is 13 amino acids. Germline trimming cut 5 bases from V and 9 bases from J; bases unmatched to any gene: 7. The CDR3 nucleotides are TGTGCCAGTAGTTCGACAGGGCCCGGGCCCCAGCATTTT. This gives the protein CASSSTGPGPQHF.

The chain is built from TRBV7-2 and TRBJ1-2; D may be TRBD1 (6 bases). This CDR3 is built from 15 residues. Trimming shortened V by 0 bases and J by 3 bases, and 11 bases separated the two germline ends. CDR1 is SGHTA and CDR2 is FQGNSA in the germline V gene. The CDR3: CASSLARTDYYGYTF. CDR3 bases: TGTGCCAGCAGCTTAGCCCGGACAGACTACTATGGCTACACCTTC.

This chain links TRBV20-1 with TRBJ2-7; perhaps TRBD2 as D (6 bases). Germline V gene sequence: CDR1 DFQATT, CDR2 SNEGSKA (reference sequence). Trimming left V 2 bases short and J 0 bases short, with 17 bases between. The CDR3 is 16 residues long. The CDR3 protein is CSARQPGTRSSYEQYF. DNA of the CDR3: TGCAGTGCTAGACAACCCGGGACTCGAAGCTCCTACGAGCAGTACTTC.

This clonotype was observed a handful of times. The genes are TRBV6-5 and TRBJ1-2; D is unclear. Germline CDR1 is MNHEY and CDR2 is SVGAGI. V was pared by 8 bases and J by 4 bases, with 8 bases between. The length of the CDR3 is 11 residues. CDR3 DNA sequence: TGTGCCAGCTTTCCGGGCTATGGCTACACCTTC. Translation: CASFPGYGYTF.

This rearrangement joins TRBV7-9 to TRBJ2-5; D ambiguous. Germline-derived CDR1 and CDR2 are SEHNR and FQNEAQ (reference sequence). The CDR3 is 14 residues long. V lost 7 bases to trimming and J lost 5 bases, with 17 bases between them. The CDR3 loop is CASTSNTRQETQYF. CDR3 nucleotides: TGTGCCAGCACCTCAAATACCCGTCAGGAGACCCAGTACTTC.

The genes are TRBV5-1 and TRBJ2-2, with 9 bases that match TRBD1. Germline values: CDR1 SGHRS, CDR2 YFSETQ. V dropped 0 bases and J dropped 5; count of bases not matched to a gene: 11. This CDR3 spans 18 amino acids. The CDR3 region is CASSLAPGQGLGTGELFF. The CDR3 DNA reads TGCGCCAGCAGCTTGGCACCGGGACAGGGATTAGGAACCGGGGAGCTGTTTTTT.

V gene TRBV20-1 combines with J gene TRBJ2-3; tentative D call: TRBD2 (7 bases). CDR1 and CDR2 from the germline V gene are DFQATT and SNEGSKA (reference sequence). This CDR3 has 13 amino acids. V dropped 6 bases and J dropped 4 bases, with 14 bases sitting between them. The chain's CDR3 is CSAGGDSADTQYF. The CDR3, as DNA: TGCAGTGCAGGGGGGGATTCGGCAGATACGCAGTATTTT.

Concerning this clonotype: Germline and junction disagree at one end, which may indicate a read error. This chain connects TRBV7-7 to TRBJ2-5; TRBD1 is a possible D gene (6 bases). The V gene's germline CDR1 is SSHAT and CDR2 FNYEAQ (reference sequence). This CDR3 is 14 amino acids long. The CDR3 DNA reads as TGTGCTAGCAGCCGGAATGCAGGGGTGGAGACCCAGTACTTC. Its translation: CASSRNAGVETQYF.

V is TRBV18 and J is TRBJ2-1; D unresolved. Germline-derived CDR1 and CDR2 are KGHSH and LQKENI. The ends were cut back, 3 bases at V and 5 bases at J, with 8 bases in the middle. The CDR3 is 13 residues long. The DNA of the CDR3 is TGTGCCAGCTCACCTCCGGTAGACAATGAGCAGTTCTTC. This translates into CASSPPVDNEQFF.

The V gene is TRBV5-1, the J gene TRBJ1-1; possible D gene TRBD1, 5 bases. The germline V gene has CDR1 SGHRS and CDR2 YFSETQ. The V gene lost 7 bases and the J gene lost 0 bases, with 16 bases spanning the gap. The CDR3 totals 15 residues. The CDR3 bases are TGCGCCAGCGCCGTACCCGGGACGGTGAACACTGAAGCTTTCTTT. This translates into CASAVPGTVNTEAFF.

The gene calls are TRBV7-2 and TRBJ1-1; D gene uncertain. Trimming took 1 base from V and 2 from J, leaving 8 bases between them. Germline V lookup: CDR1 SGHTA, CDR2 FQGNSA. The CDR3 is made up of 14 amino acids. CDR3 DNA sequence: TGTGCCAGCAGCTTAGTACGCAGAAACACTGAAGCTTTCTTT. Translating it yields CASSLVRRNTEAFF.

The chain uses TRBV28 and TRBJ1-1; no reliable D call. V lost 8 bases and J lost 8, with 24 bases in between. The CDR3 is made up of 15 amino acids. Per germline, CDR1 MDHEN and CDR2 SYDVKM. Here the CDR3 reads CASLPTEGVGEEAFF. The CDR3 DNA is TGTGCCAGCCTCCCTACGGAAGGTGTCGGGGAAGAAGCTTTCTTT.

The chain carries TRBV12-3 or TRBV12-4 and TRBJ1-1; TRBD1 agrees at 9 bases. CDR3 length: 14 amino acids. V trimming: 6 bases; J trimming: 6 bases; junction bases outside the gene matches: 8. The CDR3 loop reads CASSTGQGIPEAFF. As DNA, the CDR3 is TGTGCCAGCAGCACGGGACAGGGTATTCCTGAAGCTTTCTTT.

CDR3 in amino acids: CAIKTSGSYEQYF. CDR3 coding DNA: TGTGCCATCAAGACTAGCGGGAGCTACGAGCAGTACTTC. The chain couples TRBV10-3 to TRBJ2-7, with 12 bases fitting TRBD2. The CDR3 totals 13 residues. The V gene end was trimmed by 7 bases and the J gene end by 3 bases; junction bases not matched to a gene: 1. Germline V gene data show CDR1 as ENHRY and CDR2 as SYGVKD.

The chain couples TRBV20-1 to TRBJ1-2; D perhaps matches TRBD1 (6 bases). The CDR3 sequence is 15 residues long. V was clipped by 5 bases and J by 6 bases, with 22 bases between them. The germline V gene encodes CDR1 DFQATT and CDR2 SNEGSKA (reference sequence). CDR3 protein: CSALSPGARVHGYTF. The CDR3 DNA sequence: TGCAGTGCTCTCTCACCAGGGGCCAGGGTCCATGGCTACACCTTC.

The chain links TRBV5-1 to TRBJ2-3; D may be TRBD1 or TRBD2 (5 bases each). V shed 4 bases and J shed 1 base, with 10 bases lying between them. Per the germline V gene, CDR1 is SGHRS and CDR2 is YFSETQ. The length of the CDR3 is 14 residues. The CDR3 spells CASSEGPGTDTQYF. DNA of the CDR3: TGCGCCAGCAGCGAGGGACCGGGCACAGATACGCAGTATTTT.

The chain joins TRBV12-5 to TRBJ1-6; weak D call: TRBD1 (6 bases). The CDR3 runs to 13 residues. Per germline, CDR1 LGHNT and CDR2 FRNRAP. Trimming pared 5 bases from V and 10 bases from J, leaving 12 bases between. CDR3 amino acids: CASGLTQGSPLHF. CDR3 nucleotides: TGTGCTAGTGGTCTAACACAGGGCTCACCCCTCCACTTT. Drawing the rest from reference TRBV12-5 and TRBJ1-6, the complete variable domain is DARVTQTPRHKVTEMGQEVTMRCQPILGHNTVFWYRQTMMQGLELLAYFRNRAPLDDSGMPKDRFSAEMPDATLATLKIQPSEPRDSAVYFCASGLTQGSPLHFGNGTRLTVT.

A remark on this clonotype: Mismatch with germline at one junction end may stem from a read error. The CDR3 DNA follows: TGTGCTAGCAGCTTAGAACGTAACACTGAAGCTTTCTTT. Protein product: CASSLERNTEAFF. The chain employs TRBV11-2 and TRBJ1-1; D is ambiguous. Germline-derived CDR1 and CDR2 are SGHAT and FQNNGV. CDR3 length: 13 residues.

Here the CDR3 DNA reads TGTGCCACCAGTGACTCCTTCCCTTGGGGCTCTGGAAACACCATATATTTT. Encoded protein: CATSDSFPWGSGNTIYF. The rearrangement uses TRBV24-1 and TRBJ1-3; D unresolved. Germline-derived CDR1 and CDR2 are KGHDR and SFDVKD. CDR3 length: 17 residues. Between the trimmed V and J ends, which lost 4 bases and 0 bases, there was a span of 15 bases.

The chain uses TRBV6-1 and TRBJ2-7; D may match TRBD1 or TRBD2 (6 bases each). Trimming shortened V by 10 bases and J by 6 bases, and 25 bases separated the two germline ends. CDR1 MNHNS and CDR2 SASEGT come from the germline V gene. This CDR3 contains 15 residues. For the CDR3, the DNA is TGTGCCACCGCGGGACGGGACAAGTGGTCCCGCGAGCAGTACTTC. Amino acids: CATAGRDKWSREQYF.